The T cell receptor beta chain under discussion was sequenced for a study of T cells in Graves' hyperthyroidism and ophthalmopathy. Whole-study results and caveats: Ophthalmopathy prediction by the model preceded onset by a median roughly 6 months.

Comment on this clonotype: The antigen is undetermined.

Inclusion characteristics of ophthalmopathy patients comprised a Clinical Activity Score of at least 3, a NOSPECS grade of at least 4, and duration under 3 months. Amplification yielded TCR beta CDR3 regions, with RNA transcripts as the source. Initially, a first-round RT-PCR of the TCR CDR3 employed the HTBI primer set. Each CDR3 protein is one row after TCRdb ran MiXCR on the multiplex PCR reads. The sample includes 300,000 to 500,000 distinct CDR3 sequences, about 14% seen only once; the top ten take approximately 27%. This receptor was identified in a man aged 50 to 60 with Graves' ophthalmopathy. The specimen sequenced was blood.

Here the CDR3 DNA reads TGTGCCAGCAGCCCATTAGGGGGACTAGCGGAAAAACTCTCCTACGAGCAGTACTTC. This sequence encodes CASSPLGGLAEKLSYEQYF. The chain joins TRBV7-9 to TRBJ2-7, with TRBD2 matching over 11 bases. The CDR3 extends over 19 amino acids. CDR1 is SEHNR, CDR2 FQNEAQ, per germline (reference sequence). Trimming at V came to 5 bases and at J to 0 bases, leaving 15 bases not matched to a gene.